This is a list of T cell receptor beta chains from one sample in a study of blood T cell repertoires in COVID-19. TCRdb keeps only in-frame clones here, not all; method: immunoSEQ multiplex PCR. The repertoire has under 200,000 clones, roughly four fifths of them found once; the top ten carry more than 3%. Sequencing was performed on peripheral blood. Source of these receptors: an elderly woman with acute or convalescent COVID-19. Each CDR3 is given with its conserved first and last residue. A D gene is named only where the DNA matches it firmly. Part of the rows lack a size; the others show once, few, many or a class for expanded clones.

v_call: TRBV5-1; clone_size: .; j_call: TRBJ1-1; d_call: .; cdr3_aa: CASSLTGSGTEAFF; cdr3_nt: TGCGCCAGCAGCTTAACAGGGTCGGGTACTGAAGCTTTCTTT
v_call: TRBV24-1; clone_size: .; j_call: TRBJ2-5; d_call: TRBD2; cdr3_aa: CATSDPRTSGGETQYF; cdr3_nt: TGTGCCACCAGTGATCCCAGGACTAGCGGGGGAGAGACCCAGTACTTC
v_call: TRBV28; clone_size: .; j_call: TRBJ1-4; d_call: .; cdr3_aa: CASSARDEKLFF; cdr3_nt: TGTGCCAGCAGTGCGAGGGATGAAAAACTGTTTTTT
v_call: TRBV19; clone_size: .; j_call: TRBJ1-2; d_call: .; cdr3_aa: CASSMDSPNYGYTF; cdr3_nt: TGTGCCAGTAGTATGGACTCCCCTAACTATGGCTACACCTTC
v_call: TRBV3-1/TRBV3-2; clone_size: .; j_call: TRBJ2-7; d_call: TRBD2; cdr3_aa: CASSQVTSGNEQYF; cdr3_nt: TGTGCCAGCAGCCAAGTAACTAGCGGGAACGAGCAGTACTTC
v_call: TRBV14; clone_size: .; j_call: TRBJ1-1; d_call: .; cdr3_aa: CASSLGGGTEAFF; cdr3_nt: TGTGCCAGCAGCCTCGGGGGTGGGACTGAAGCTTTCTTT
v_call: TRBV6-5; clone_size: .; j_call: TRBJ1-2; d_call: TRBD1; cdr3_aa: CASSIRQGAFYGYTF; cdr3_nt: TGTGCCAGCTCGATCCGGCAGGGGGCGTTCTATGGCTACACCTTC
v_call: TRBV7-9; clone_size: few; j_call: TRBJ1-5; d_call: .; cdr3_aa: CASSLGIADQPQHF; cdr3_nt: TGTGCCAGCAGCTTAGGGATAGCAGATCAGCCCCAGCATTTT
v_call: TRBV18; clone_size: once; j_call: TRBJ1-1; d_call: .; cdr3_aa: CASSPSRGTTEAFF; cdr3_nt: TGTGCCAGCTCACCATCCCGGGGGACCACTGAAGCTTTCTTT
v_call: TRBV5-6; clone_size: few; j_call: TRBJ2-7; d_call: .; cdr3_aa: CASSARGAGTYEQYF; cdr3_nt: TGTGCCAGCAGCGCTCGGGGAGCGGGCACCTACGAGCAGTACTTC
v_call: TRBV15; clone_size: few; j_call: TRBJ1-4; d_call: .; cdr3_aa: CATSRDRTAGEKLFF; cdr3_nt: TGTGCCACCAGCAGAGATCGCACCGCCGGTGAAAAACTGTTTTTT
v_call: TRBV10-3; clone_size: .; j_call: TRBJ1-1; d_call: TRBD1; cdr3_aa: CAISPGTGGSTEAFF; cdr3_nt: TGTGCCATCAGTCCCGGGACAGGGGGAAGCACTGAAGCTTTCTTT
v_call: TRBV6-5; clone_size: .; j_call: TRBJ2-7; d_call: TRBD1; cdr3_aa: CASSPPGQGGQYF; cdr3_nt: TGTGCCAGCAGTCCGCCCGGACAGGGCGGGCAGTACTTC
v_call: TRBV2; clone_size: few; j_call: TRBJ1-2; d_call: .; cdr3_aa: CASRSGGAPNYGYTF; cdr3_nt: TGTGCCAGCAGATCCGGGGGGGCGCCTAACTATGGCTACACCTTC
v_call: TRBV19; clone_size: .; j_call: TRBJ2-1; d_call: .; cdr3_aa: CASSMEARGGQFF; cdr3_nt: TGTGCCAGTAGTATGGAGGCCAGGGGTGGGCAGTTCTTC
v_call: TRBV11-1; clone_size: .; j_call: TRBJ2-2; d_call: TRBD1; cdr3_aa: CASSPQGTGSGELFF; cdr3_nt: TGTGCCAGCAGCCCTCAGGGGACAGGGTCCGGGGAGCTGTTTTTT
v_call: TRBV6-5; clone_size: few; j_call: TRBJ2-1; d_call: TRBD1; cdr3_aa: CASIEWDRGFNEQFF; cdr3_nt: TGTGCCAGCATCGAGTGGGACAGGGGTTTTAATGAGCAGTTCTTC
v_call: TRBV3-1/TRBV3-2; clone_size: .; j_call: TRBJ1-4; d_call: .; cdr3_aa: CASSPLLRGEEKLFF; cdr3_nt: TGTGCCAGCAGCCCCCTCCTACGGGGAGAGGAAAAACTGTTTTTT
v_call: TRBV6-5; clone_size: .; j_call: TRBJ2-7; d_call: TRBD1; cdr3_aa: CASTKGQSYEQYF; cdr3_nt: TGTGCCAGCACGAAGGGACAGAGCTACGAGCAGTACTTC
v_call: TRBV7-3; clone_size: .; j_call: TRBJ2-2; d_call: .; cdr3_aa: CASSPDTTNTGELFF; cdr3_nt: TGTGCCAGCAGCCCAGACACCACGAACACCGGGGAGCTGTTTTTT
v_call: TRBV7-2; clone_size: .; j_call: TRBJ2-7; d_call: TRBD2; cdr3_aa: CASSLGGLAGGQGEQYF; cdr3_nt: TGTGCCAGCAGCTTAGGCGGACTAGCGGGGGGGCAGGGCGAGCAGTACTTC
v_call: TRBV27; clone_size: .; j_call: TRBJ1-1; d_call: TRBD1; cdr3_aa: CASERTGTGRTEAFF; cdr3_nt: TGTGCCAGCGAAAGAACCGGGACAGGCCGCACTGAAGCTTTCTTT
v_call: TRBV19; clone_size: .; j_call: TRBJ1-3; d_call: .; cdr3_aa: CATKTGSGNTIYF; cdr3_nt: TGTGCCACGAAAACAGGGTCTGGAAACACCATATATTTT
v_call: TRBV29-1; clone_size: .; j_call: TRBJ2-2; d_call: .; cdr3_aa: CSVGNGWVGYTGELFF; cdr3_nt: TGCAGCGTTGGGAACGGGTGGGTTGGGTACACCGGGGAGCTGTTTTTT
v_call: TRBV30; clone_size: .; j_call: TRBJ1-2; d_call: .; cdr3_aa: CAWSREYGYTF; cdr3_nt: TGTGCCTGGAGCCGGGAGTATGGCTACACCTTC
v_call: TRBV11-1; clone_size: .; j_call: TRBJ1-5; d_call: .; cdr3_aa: CASTWGGQHF; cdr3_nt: TGTGCCAGCACCTGGGGGGGCCAGCATTTT
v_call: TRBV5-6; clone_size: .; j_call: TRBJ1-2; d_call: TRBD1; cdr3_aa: CASSLSAGGGENGYTF; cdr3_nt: TGTGCCAGCAGCTTGTCGGCAGGGGGCGGAGAGAATGGCTACACCTTC
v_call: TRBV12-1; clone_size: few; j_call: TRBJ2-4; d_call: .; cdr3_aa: CASSHPGQGVSAKNIQYF; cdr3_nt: TGTGCCAGCAGCCATCCGGGACAGGGGGTGTCAGCCAAAAACATTCAGTACTTC
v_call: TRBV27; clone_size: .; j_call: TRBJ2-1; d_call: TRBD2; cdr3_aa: CASSPASGTLNEQFF; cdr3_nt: TGTGCCAGCAGTCCAGCTAGCGGGACCCTCAATGAGCAGTTCTTC
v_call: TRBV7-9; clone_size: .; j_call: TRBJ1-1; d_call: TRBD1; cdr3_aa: CASSPGTGGLARTEAFF; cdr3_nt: TGTGCCAGCAGCCCGGGGACAGGGGGACTCGCAAGAACTGAAGCTTTCTTT
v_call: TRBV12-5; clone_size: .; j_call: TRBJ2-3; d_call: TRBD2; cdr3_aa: CASGWGLAGGSDTQYF; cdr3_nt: TGTGCTAGTGGTTGGGGTCTAGCGGGAGGGTCGGATACGCAGTATTTT
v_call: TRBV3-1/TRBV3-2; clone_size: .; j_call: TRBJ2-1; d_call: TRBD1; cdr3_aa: CASSYGTGRPPLEQFF; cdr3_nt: TGTGCCAGCAGTTACGGGACAGGGAGACCCCCGCTTGAGCAGTTCTTC
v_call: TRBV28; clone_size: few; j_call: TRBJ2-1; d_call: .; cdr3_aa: CASSLGSGGLNEQFF; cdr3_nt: TGTGCCAGCAGTTTAGGGTCAGGGGGACTCAATGAGCAGTTCTTC
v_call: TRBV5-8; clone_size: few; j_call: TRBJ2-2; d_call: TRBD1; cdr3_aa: CASSIRDRGGRAGELFF; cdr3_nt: TGTGCCAGCAGCATCCGGGACAGGGGCGGTCGCGCCGGGGAGCTGTTTTTT
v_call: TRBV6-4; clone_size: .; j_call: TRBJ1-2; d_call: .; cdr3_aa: CASSDGENYGYTF; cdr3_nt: TGTGCCAGCAGTGATGGAGAGAACTATGGCTACACCTTC
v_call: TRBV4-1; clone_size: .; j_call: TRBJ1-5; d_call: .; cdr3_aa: CASSQDEQDYNQPQHF; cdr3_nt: TGCGCCAGCAGCCAAGATGAACAGGATTACAATCAGCCCCAGCATTTT
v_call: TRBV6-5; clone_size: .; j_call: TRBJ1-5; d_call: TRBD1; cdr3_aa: CASSRDRAGQPQHF; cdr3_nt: TGTGCCAGCAGTCGGGACAGGGCGGGTCAGCCCCAGCATTTT
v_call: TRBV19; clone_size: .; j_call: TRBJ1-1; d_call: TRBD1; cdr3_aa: CASSTTGGTEAFF; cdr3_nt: TGTGCCAGTAGCACCACAGGGGGAACTGAAGCTTTCTTT
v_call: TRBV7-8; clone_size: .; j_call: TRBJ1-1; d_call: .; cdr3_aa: CASSSTQGFYDTEAFF; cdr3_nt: TGTGCCAGCAGCTCCACTCAGGGGTTTTACGACACTGAAGCTTTCTTT
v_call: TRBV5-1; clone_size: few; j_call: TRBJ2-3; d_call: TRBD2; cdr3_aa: CASSAGTSGEVGTDTQYF; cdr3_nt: TGCGCCAGCAGTGCCGGGACTAGCGGGGAGGTTGGCACAGATACGCAGTATTTT
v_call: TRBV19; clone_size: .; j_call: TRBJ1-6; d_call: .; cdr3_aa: CASSILDKGSPLHF; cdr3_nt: TGTGCCAGTAGTATACTGGACAAGGGATCACCCCTCCACTTT
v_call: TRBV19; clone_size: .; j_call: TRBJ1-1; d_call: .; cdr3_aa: CASSGPTGNTEAFF; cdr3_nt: TGTGCCAGTAGTGGTCCTACAGGGAACACTGAAGCTTTCTTT
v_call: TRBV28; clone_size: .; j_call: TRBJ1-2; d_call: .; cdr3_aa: CASSWHYGYTF; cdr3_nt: TGTGCCAGCAGTTGGCATTATGGCTACACCTTC
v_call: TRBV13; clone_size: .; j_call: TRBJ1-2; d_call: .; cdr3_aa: CASSRTGGGFGYGYTF; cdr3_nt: TGTGCCAGCAGCCGAACCGGGGGGGGGTTTGGGTATGGCTACACCTTC
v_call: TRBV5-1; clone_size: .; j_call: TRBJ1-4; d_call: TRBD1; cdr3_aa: CASSFAPGQSNEKLFF; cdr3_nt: TGCGCCAGCAGCTTTGCGCCGGGACAGAGTAATGAAAAACTGTTTTTT
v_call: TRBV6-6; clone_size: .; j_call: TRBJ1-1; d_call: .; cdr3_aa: CASNIRRGEVDAFF; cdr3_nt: TGTGCCAGCAACATCCGCCGGGGGGAGGTAGACGCTTTCTTT
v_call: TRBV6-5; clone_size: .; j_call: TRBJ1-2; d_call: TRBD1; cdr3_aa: CASSSDRGGGYTF; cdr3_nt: TGTGCCAGCAGTTCAGACAGGGGAGGGGGCTACACCTTC
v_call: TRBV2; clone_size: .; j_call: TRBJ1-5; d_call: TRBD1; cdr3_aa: CASSAATGVENQPQHF; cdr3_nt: TGTGCCAGCAGTGCCGCGACAGGGGTTGAGAATCAGCCCCAGCATTTT
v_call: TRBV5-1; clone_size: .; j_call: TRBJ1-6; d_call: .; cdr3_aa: CASSLGDGGNSPLHF; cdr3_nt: TGCGCCAGCAGCTTGGGGGACGGGGGTAATTCACCCCTCCACTTT
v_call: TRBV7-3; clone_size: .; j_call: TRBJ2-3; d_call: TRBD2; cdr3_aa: CASSPGLAGTTTDTQYF; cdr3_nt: TGTGCCAGCAGCCCGGGACTAGCGGGGACTACCACAGATACGCAGTATTTT
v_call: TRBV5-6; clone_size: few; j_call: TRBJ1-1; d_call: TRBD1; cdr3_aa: CASSSAGTGNTEAFF; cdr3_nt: TGTGCCAGCAGCTCAGCCGGGACAGGGAACACTGAAGCTTTCTTT
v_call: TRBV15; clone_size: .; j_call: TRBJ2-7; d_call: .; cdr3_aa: CATSRGDSPGYEQYF; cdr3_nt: TGTGCCACCAGCAGAGGTGACAGCCCGGGCTACGAGCAGTACTTC
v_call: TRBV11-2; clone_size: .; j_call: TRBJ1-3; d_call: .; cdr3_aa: CASRPPGQTSGNTIYF; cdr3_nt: TGTGCCAGCAGGCCCCCCGGACAGACCTCTGGAAACACCATATATTTT
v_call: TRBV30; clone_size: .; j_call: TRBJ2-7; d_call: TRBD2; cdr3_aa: CAWSDSGNEQYF; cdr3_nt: TGTGCCTGGAGTGATAGCGGGAACGAGCAGTACTTC
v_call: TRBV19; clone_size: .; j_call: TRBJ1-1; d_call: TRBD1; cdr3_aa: CASSIKSWDRASTEAFF; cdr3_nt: TGTGCCAGTAGTATAAAATCCTGGGACAGGGCATCCACTGAAGCTTTCTTT
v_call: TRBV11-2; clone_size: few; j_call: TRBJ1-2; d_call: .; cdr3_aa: CASSSWEGRWYGYTF; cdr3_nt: TGTGCCAGCAGCTCTTGGGAGGGGCGTTGGTATGGCTACACCTTC
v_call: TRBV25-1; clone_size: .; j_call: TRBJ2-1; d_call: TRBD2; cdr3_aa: CASSDTTSGSFYEQFF; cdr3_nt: TGTGCCAGCAGTGACACGACTAGCGGGAGTTTCTATGAGCAGTTCTTC
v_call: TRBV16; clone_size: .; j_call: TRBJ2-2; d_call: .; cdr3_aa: CASSPHGQSNTGELFF; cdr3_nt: TGTGCCAGCAGCCCACACGGACAATCGAACACCGGGGAGCTGTTTTTT